A single sample is the source of the 28 T cell receptor beta chains below, sequenced in a study of cytomegalovirus exposure and HLA in healthy donors (dated by TCRdb to 2016 to 2017). The library was produced with the immunoSEQ multiplex PCR assay. For the multiplex PCR, a mixture combining 60 forward primers for TCR Vbeta segments and 13 reverse primers for TCR Jbeta segments was used. Sourced from immuneACCESS, this table was stored by TCRdb with only in-frame sequences that have V and J called. A share of the clones is absent; for the studies checked, an unresolved V gene accounts for under half, and the remainder has no known explanation. This sample's table has entries for 180,000 or so clones. 0.7% to 0.8% of the sample goes to the ten largest clones. Sequencing input: PBMCs. The receptors originated from a young woman in good health and CMV-seropositive.

V and J are TRBV28 and TRBJ1-4; 8 nucleotides align to TRBD1. V lost 7 bases, J lost 6 bases, and 1 base stayed unmatched. CDR3 size: 12 residues. Germline CDR1 is MDHEN and CDR2 is SYDVKM. The CDR3 reads CASTTGDEKLFF. CDR3 bases: TGTGCCAGCACGACAGGGGATGAAAAACTGTTTTTT.

The V gene is TRBV2, the J gene TRBJ1-3, with 10 bases lining up with TRBD1. Germline values: CDR1 SNHLY, CDR2 FYNNEI. The CDR3 totals 14 residues. V trimming: 8 bases; J trimming: 2 bases; junction bases outside the gene matches: 3. The DNA for the CDR3 is TGTGCCAGCCGGGACAGGGGTACTGGAAACACCATATATTTT. It translates to CASRDRGTGNTIYF.

The V gene is TRBV5-1, the J gene TRBJ1-4; D is unclear. V gave up 0 bases and J gave up 5 bases, with 5 bases separating them. Germline lookup yields CDR1 SGHRS and CDR2 YFSETQ. The CDR3 runs to 13 residues. CDR3 in amino acids: CASSLDRNEKLFF. In DNA form, the CDR3 reads TGCGCCAGCAGCTTGGACAGAAATGAAAAACTGTTTTTT.

The chain has TRBV30 and TRBJ1-2; D is ambiguous. Germline CDR1 GTSNPN, CDR2 SVGIG (reference sequence). This CDR3 spans 15 amino acids. V was cut by 3 bases and J by 4 bases, with 18 bases left in between. CDR3 residues: CAWRHAGGGSYGYTF. CDR3 in DNA: TGTGCCTGGAGGCATGCGGGTGGAGGGTCCTATGGCTACACCTTC.

The gene calls are TRBV7-9 and TRBJ2-7; weak D call: TRBD1 (5 bases). The CDR3 extends over 14 amino acids. V was pared by 3 bases and J by 2 bases, with 11 bases between. Germline V gene data show CDR1 as SEHNR and CDR2 as FQNEAQ (reference sequence). The CDR3 protein is CASSFRQSPYEQYF. CDR3 DNA sequence: TGTGCCAGCAGCTTCCGACAGAGCCCCTACGAGCAGTACTTC.

V is TRBV10-3 and J is TRBJ2-1, with D maybe TRBD2 (6 bases). CDR3 length: 12 amino acids. V was cut by 8 bases and J by 8 bases, with 13 bases left in between. In germline, CDR1 is ENHRY, CDR2 SYGVKD. The CDR3 spells CAIHLGGYEQFF. DNA for the CDR3: TGTGCCATCCACCTGGGGGGATATGAGCAGTTCTTC.

The chain is built from TRBV19 and TRBJ2-7, with TRBD1 identical over 9 bases. Trimming at V came to 5 bases and at J to 1 base, leaving 6 bases not matched to a gene. The CDR3 totals 15 residues. Germline-derived CDR1 and CDR2 are LNHDA and SQIVND (reference sequence). CDR3 nucleotides: TGTGCCAGTAGTCCCTCGGGACAGGGTTCCTACGAGCAGTACTTC. It yields the protein CASSPSGQGSYEQYF.

The chain has TRBV30 and TRBJ1-1, with 7 nucleotides matching TRBD1. V gave up 0 bases and J gave up 2 bases; unmatched junction bases: 3. This CDR3 has 14 amino acids. The germline CDR1 and CDR2 sequences are GTSNPN and SVGIG (reference sequence). The CDR3 spells CAWSVGQRNTEAFF. As DNA, the CDR3 is TGTGCCTGGAGTGTGGGACAGAGAAACACTGAAGCTTTCTTT.

The J gene is TRBJ2-2, the V gene TRBV27; a possible D gene is TRBD2 (6 bases). This CDR3 spans 16 amino acids. V was clipped by 2 bases and J by 5 bases, with 15 bases between them. Looked up from germline, CDR1 is MNHEY and CDR2 is SMNVEV (reference sequence). The CDR3 is CASSLIRGTLTGELFF. The CDR3 nucleotides are TGTGCCAGCAGTTTAATCCGGGGGACTCTGACCGGGGAGCTGTTTTTT.

The gene calls are TRBV5-1 and TRBJ2-2; TRBD1 agrees at 8 bases. After removal of 4 bases from V and 4 bases from J, the junction contained 6 bases not matched to a gene. There are 15 residues in the CDR3. The germline gives CDR1 SGHRS, CDR2 YFSETQ. The CDR3 DNA reads TGCGCCAGCAGCCCACGGACAGGGAGCACCGGGGAGCTGTTTTTT. This gives the protein CASSPRTGSTGELFF.

V usage is TRBV7-9 and J usage is TRBJ1-1; D is undetermined. Germline assignment: CDR1 SEHNR and CDR2 FQNEAQ (reference sequence). This CDR3 contains 14 residues. Between the trimmed V and J ends, which lost 5 bases and 6 bases, there was a span of 16 bases. The CDR3 DNA is TGTGCCAGCAGCCCCCCCTGGCGGGAGGCTGAAGCTTTCTTT. Protein product: CASSPPWREAEAFF.

The rearrangement joins TRBV15 to TRBJ1-4, with D unclear. CDR1 and CDR2 (germline): LNHNV, YYDKDF (reference sequence). V was trimmed by 1 base and J by 7 bases, leaving 4 bases between them. This CDR3 spans 12 amino acids. The chain's CDR3 is CATSRAVEKLFF. The DNA of the CDR3 is TGTGCCACCAGCAGAGCCGTTGAAAAACTGTTTTTT.

The chain employs TRBV5-4 and TRBJ1-2; 7 positions agree with TRBD1. J was trimmed by 0 bases and V by 0 bases; bases with no gene match: 8. CDR1 is SGHNT and CDR2 is YYREEE in the germline V gene (reference sequence). The CDR3 covers 17 residues. Here the CDR3 DNA reads TGTGCCAGCAGCTTGGCGTCGGGACAGTTTTCTAACTATGGCTACACCTTC. Its translation: CASSLASGQFSNYGYTF.

The CDR3 loop reads CASSLGADRGYEQYF. In DNA, the CDR3 is TGCGCCAGCAGCTTGGGAGCGGACAGGGGCTACGAGCAGTACTTC. This chain uses TRBV5-1 with TRBJ2-7; 9 bases agree with TRBD1. V gave up 0 bases and J gave up 3 bases; unmatched junction bases: 4. The CDR3 spans 15 residues. Germline CDR1 is SGHRS and CDR2 is YFSETQ. Drawing the rest from reference TRBV5-1 and TRBJ2-7, the complete variable domain is KAGVTQTPRYLIKTRGQQVTLSCSPISGHRSVSWYQQTPGQGLQFLFEYFSETQRNKGNFPGRFSGRQFSNSRSEMNVSTLELGDSALYLCASSLGADRGYEQYFGPGTRLTVT.

The genes are TRBV9 and TRBJ2-1; 11 bases are shared with TRBD2. V shed 4 bases, J shed 5 bases, and the junction held 8 bases outside the gene matches. The CDR3 length is 16 residues. In germline, CDR1 is SGDLS, CDR2 YYNGEE. The CDR3 DNA follows: TGTGCCAGCAGCCTCAGTCCGACTAGCGGGAACAATGAGCAGTTCTTC. Its protein product is CASSLSPTSGNNEQFF.

The rearrangement uses TRBV10-2 and TRBJ2-7; 9 nucleotides agree with TRBD2. CDR3 length: 15 amino acids. V shed 0 bases, J shed 3 bases, and the junction held 3 bases outside the gene matches. In germline, CDR1 is WSHSY, CDR2 SAAADI. CDR3 DNA: TGCGCCAGCAGTGAGTCGGTGCGGGAGGGCTACGAGCAGTACTTC. It is translated as CASSESVREGYEQYF.

V gene TRBV7-2 combines with J gene TRBJ2-5, with 14 bases matching TRBD2. Germline trimming cut 5 bases from V and 11 bases from J; bases unmatched to any gene: 10. The CDR3 covers 15 residues. Germline-derived CDR1 and CDR2 are SGHTA and FQGNSA. The CDR3 sequence is CASSARLAGGKEQYF. CDR3 nucleotides: TGTGCCAGCAGCGCCCGACTAGCGGGGGGGAAGGAGCAGTACTTC.

The rearrangement uses TRBV7-9 and TRBJ1-1; D remains unclear. CDR1 and CDR2 from the germline V gene are SEHNR and FQNEAQ (reference sequence). This CDR3 is built from 14 residues. V was cut by 5 bases and J by 0 bases, with 10 bases left in between. CDR3 residues: CASSPGSLNTEAFF. The CDR3 coding sequence is TGTGCCAGCAGCCCCGGGAGCCTGAACACTGAAGCTTTCTTT. Using reference TRBV7-9 and TRBJ1-1 for the parts outside the CDR3, the full variable domain is DTGVSQNPRHKITKRGQNVTFRCDPISEHNRLYWYRQTLGQGPEFLTYFQNEAQLEKSRLLSDRFSAERPKGSFSTLEIQRTEQGDSAMYLCASSPGSLNTEAFFGQGTRLTVV.

The rearrangement joins TRBV6-4 to TRBJ2-7, with D maybe TRBD2 (5 bases). V lost 4 bases and J lost 0, with 13 bases in between. This CDR3 region has 15 residues. Germline loops: CDR1 MRHNA, CDR2 SNTAGT. The CDR3 region is CASSVEAGASYEQYF. For the CDR3, the DNA is TGTGCCAGCAGTGTGGAGGCAGGTGCCTCCTACGAGCAGTACTTC.

This chain joins TRBV4-2 and TRBJ2-7; 8 nucleotides align to TRBD2. Germline V gives CDR1 LGHNA, CDR2 YNFKEQ. The CDR3 extends over 15 amino acids. The junction had 5 bases not matched to a gene; V was cut back by 0 bases and J by 4 bases. The CDR3: CASSQDISGAYEQYF. The CDR3, as DNA: TGTGCCAGCAGCCAAGATATTAGCGGGGCTTACGAGCAGTACTTC.

The chain has TRBV2 and TRBJ2-7, with 8 nucleotides matching TRBD1. The V gene's germline CDR1 is SNHLY and CDR2 FYNNEI. The CDR3 loop spans 13 amino acids. J was trimmed by 8 bases and V by 8 bases; bases with no gene match: 11. In DNA form, the CDR3 reads TGTGCCAGCTCCGGGCAGGGGGCCCTCAAGCAGTACTTC. Amino acid sequence: CASSGQGALKQYF.

The chain employs TRBV6-1 and TRBJ1-5; D is possibly TRBD1 (5 bases). V dropped 1 base and J dropped 6 bases, with 10 bases sitting between them. The CDR3 is made up of 14 amino acids. CDR1 is MNHNS and CDR2 is SASEGT in the germline V gene. CDR3 in DNA: TGTGCCAGCAGTGAAGGGGGCGGTGGTCAGCCCCAGCATTTT. Its protein product is CASSEGGGGQPQHF.

As to this clone: A read error may account for a junction end that differs from germline. This sequence joins TRBV7-7 and TRBJ1-4, with TRBD1 matching over 7 bases. The CDR3 consists of 14 residues. Germline CDR1 and CDR2: SSHAT and FNYEAQ (reference sequence). The CDR3 DNA follows: TGTGCTAGCAGCTTGAACAGGGGAGGTGAAAAACTGTTTTTT. The encoded protein is CASSLNRGGEKLFF.

The chain recombines TRBV18 with TRBJ1-2; no definite D call. CDR3 length: 13 residues. Deletions cut 3 bases from V and 7 bases from J, with 12 bases between. Germline CDR1 reads KGHSH; CDR2 reads LQKENI. CDR3 sequence reads: CASSPGMEAGYTF. CDR3 DNA sequence: TGTGCCAGCTCACCTGGGATGGAGGCTGGCTACACCTTC. The entire variable domain, with the rest obtained from reference TRBV18 and TRBJ1-2, is as follows: NAGVMQNPRHLVRRRGQEARLRCSPMKGHSHVYWYRQLPEEGLKFMVYLQKENIIDESGMPKERFSAEFPKEGPSILRIQQVVRGDSAAYFCASSPGMEAGYTFGSGTRLTVV.

The chain has TRBV19 and TRBJ2-3; D unresolved. This CDR3 has 14 amino acids. Trimming stripped 3 bases from V and 3 bases from J, with 10 bases between. Per the germline V gene, CDR1 is LNHDA and CDR2 is SQIVND (reference sequence). CDR3 DNA: TGTGCCAGTAGTATTGGGCAGATAACAGATACGCAGTATTTT. Its protein product is CASSIGQITDTQYF.

This chain uses TRBV6-4 with TRBJ2-3, with TRBD2 matching 12 bases. The V gene end was trimmed by 4 bases and the J gene end by 4 bases; junction bases not matched to a gene: 0. The CDR3 contains 14 residues. Per the germline V gene, CDR1 is MRHNA and CDR2 is SNTAGT. The CDR3 loop reads CASSASGGADTQYF. CDR3 coding DNA: TGTGCCAGCAGTGCTAGCGGGGGGGCAGATACGCAGTATTTT.

The chain couples TRBV5-6 to TRBJ2-5; 9 bases fit TRBD1. CDR1 is SGHDT, CDR2 YYEEEE, per germline. V was pared by 0 bases and J by 4 bases, with 4 bases of the junction left unmatched. This CDR3 is built from 15 residues. The CDR3 DNA is TGTGCCAGCAGCTTGGACAGGGGGCGTCGAGAGACCCAGTACTTC. Protein: CASSLDRGRRETQYF.

The rearrangement links TRBV25-1 to TRBJ1-2, with a weak D call TRBD1 (6 bases). Germline V gene data show CDR1 as MGHDK and CDR2 as SYGVNS. The ends were cut back, 6 bases at V and 8 bases at J, with 13 bases in the middle. The CDR3 covers 12 residues. The CDR3 nucleotides read TGTGCCAGCAGGGGGGGGGCGCCCGGCTACACCTTC. Translating gives CASRGGAPGYTF.